A single sample is the source of the 23 T cell receptor beta chains below, sequenced in a study of tumor and adjacent non-tumor tissue in lung cancer. Three rounds of nested PCR, following a modified ARM-PCR protocol, produced the TCRbeta library. TCRdb reprocessed the multiplex PCR reads via MiXCR and lists one record per CDR3 protein. This sample has around 74,000 distinct CDR3 sequences, with around 70% found just once. This sample's RNA came from whole unsorted tissue. The source material was lung tumor tissue. Source of these receptors: a woman in her seventies with non-small cell lung cancer.

As for this clonotype: One end of the junction does not line up with germline, which may come from a read error. The chain is built from TRBV5-5 and TRBJ2-5; 7 bases are a match to TRBD1. This CDR3 contains 15 residues. Germline V CDR1 and CDR2: SGHKS, YYEKEE (reference sequence). CDR3 DNA: TGCACCAGGAGCTTGTATACAGGGGAACAAGAGACCCAGTACTTC. Translated: CTRSLYTGEQETQYF.

V usage is TRBV29-1 and J usage is TRBJ2-1, with 7 bases that match TRBD2. The CDR3 spans 15 residues. Germline V gives CDR1 SQVTM, CDR2 ANQGSEA. The trim removed 4 bases at V and 11 bases at J, leaving 17 bases unmatched. CDR3 loop: CSVGGISGPDGKQFF. CDR3 DNA: TGCAGCGTTGGAGGGATTAGCGGGCCGGACGGTAAGCAGTTCTTC.

With regard to this clonotype: Here the CDR3 omits its conserved ending phenylalanine or tryptophan, so a read error is the likely source. The chain combines TRBV6-5 with TRBJ2-7; 7 bases are a match to TRBD1. The CDR3 extends over 13 amino acids. Germline V gene data show CDR1 as MNHEY and CDR2 as SVGAGI. The chain's CDR3 is CASLGQNTYDQYS. The CDR3 DNA follows: TGTGCCAGCCTGGGACAGAACACCTACGATCAGTACTCC.

This sequence joins TRBV6-5 and TRBJ2-1, with 13 bases aligning to TRBD2. The CDR3 covers 16 residues. The V segment lost 5 bases and the J segment 7 bases; nucleotides outside the gene matches: 8. Germline V CDR1 and CDR2: MNHEY, SVGAGI. CDR3 sequence reads: CASSRGTSGVGNEQFF. CDR3 in DNA: TGTGCCAGCAGTAGGGGGACTAGCGGGGTGGGGAATGAGCAGTTCTTC.

This clonotype was found many times. V gene TRBV28 combines with J gene TRBJ1-6; possibly TRBD1 for D (6 bases). Trimming pared 8 bases from V and 0 bases from J, leaving 14 bases between. Looked up from germline, CDR1 is MDHEN and CDR2 is SYDVKM. The CDR3 totals 16 residues. Here the CDR3 DNA reads TGTGCCAGCTGCGGGGGGCCTAGCTCCTATAATTCACCCCTCCACTTT. This translates into CASCGGPSSYNSPLHF.

The rearrangement links TRBV12-3 or TRBV12-4 to TRBJ2-2, with D uncertain. The CDR3 contains 13 residues. The V end lost 5 bases, the J end lost 6 bases, and 10 bases lay between the germline ends. The CDR3 reads CASSPNKAGELFF. The CDR3 nucleotides are TGTGCCAGCAGTCCAAACAAGGCCGGGGAGCTGTTTTTT.

In regard to this clonotype: The junction differs from germline at one of its ends, possibly a read error. The rearrangement uses TRBV14 and TRBJ1-2, with a possible D match to TRBD1 (6 bases). CDR3 length: 17 residues. Germline CDR1 is SGHDN and CDR2 is FVKESK. The CDR3 is CTSSQDRVGTIFHGYIF. The CDR3 region has the DNA TGTACCAGCAGCCAAGATAGGGTCGGGACAATTTTCCATGGCTACATCTTC.

As concerns this clonotype: At one of its ends the junction is not consistent with the germline gene, which may arise from a read error. The DNA for the CDR3 is TGCGCCAGCAGCCAATGTGGTCAGCTCACCTCCTACGAGCAGTATTTC. Translated, it gives CASSQCGQLTSYEQYF. The chain joins TRBV4-1 to TRBJ2-7, with unresolved D. Germline loops: CDR1 MGHRA, CDR2 YSYEKL. The CDR3 consists of 16 residues.

V is TRBV6-5 and J is TRBJ2-1; maybe TRBD2 (6 bases). The CDR3 is 15 residues long. Trimming cost V 5 bases and J 9 bases, with 20 bases left between them. Germline-derived CDR1 and CDR2 are MNHEY and SVGAGI. DNA of the CDR3: TGTGCCAGCAGTCGAGGGACTTGTGGGAGTGGTGAGCAGTTCTTC. Protein product: CASSRGTCGSGEQFF.

Details on this clonotype: Germline and junction disagree at one end, which may indicate a read error. This chain connects TRBV29-1 to TRBJ1-3; 7 positions match TRBD1. Germline lookup yields CDR1 SQVTM and CDR2 ANQGSEA. The CDR3 is made up of 14 amino acids. The CDR3 sequence: CSASGTDCGNAIYF. DNA for the CDR3: TGCAGCGCGTCCGGGACAGACTGTGGAAACGCCATATATTTT.

Worth noting for this clonotype: An end of the junction does not agree with germline; a read error may underlie this. This rearrangement joins TRBV14 to TRBJ2-7; 7 bases map to TRBD2. This CDR3 spans 15 amino acids. CDR1 and CDR2 from the germline V gene are SGHDN and FVKESK. CDR3: CASIQGGYLSFEQYF. The CDR3 DNA sequence: TGTGCCAGCATCCAGGGAGGGTATTTATCGTTCGAGCAATACTTC.

This clonotype was found many times. V is TRBV7-9 and J is TRBJ2-3, with D possibly matching TRBD2 (5 bases). The CDR3 is 13 amino acids. Trimming cost V 6 bases and J 0 bases, with 7 bases left between them. Germline V gene data show CDR1 as SEHNR and CDR2 as FQNEAQ (reference sequence). The CDR3 bases are TGTGCCAGCAGGCCGGGGAGCACAGATACGCAGTATTTT. Translation gives CASRPGSTDTQYF.

Of note for this clonotype: At one boundary the junction diverges from the germline segment, which might be a read error. The chain links TRBV6-5 to TRBJ2-3, with D maybe TRBD2 (7 bases). The V gene's germline CDR1 is MNHEY and CDR2 SVGAGI. The CDR3 contains 13 residues. The CDR3 loop is CASTPGRGDTQYF. CDR3 bases: TGTGCCAGCACCCCGGGGAGGGGGGATACACAGTATTTT.

There are a few counts of this clonotype. It may be a read error: a sequence one base away is much more abundant. This chain uses TRBV6-4 with TRBJ2-1, with 8 bases aligning to TRBD2. There are 13 residues in the CDR3. CDR1 is MRHNA, CDR2 SNTAGT, per germline. In DNA, the CDR3 is TGTGTCAGCAGCTCGACTAGCGTAACTGAGCAGTTCTTC. Translated: CVSSSTSVTEQFF.

This clonotype was recorded only once. The missing conserved phenylalanine or tryptophan at the end of this CDR3 makes a read error likely. The rearrangement uses TRBV20-1 and TRBJ1-1; possibly TRBD1 for D (5 bases). The CDR3 has 13 residues. Per the germline V gene, CDR1 is DFQATT and CDR2 is SNEGSKA (reference sequence). Trimming removed 4 bases at V and 5 bases at J, with 14 bases between. The CDR3 sequence is CSAIWGQGTEAFS. The CDR3 region has the DNA TGCAGTGCTATCTGGGGCCAGGGAACTGAAGCTTTCTCT.

This clonotype was counted at least ten times. The genes are TRBV12-3 or TRBV12-4 and TRBJ2-7; TRBD2 matches at 8 bases. V was pared by 5 bases and J by 6 bases, with 15 bases of the junction left unmatched. The length of the CDR3 is 16 residues. As DNA, the CDR3 is TGTGCCAGCAGTCCTCGTGAGCGGGAGAAAAGGGGCGAGCAGTACTTC. This translates into CASSPREREKRGEQYF.

A word on this clonotype: A much larger clone differs from this one at a single base, so this may be a read error. The V and J genes are TRBV14 and TRBJ2-1; no reliable D call. CDR1 SGHDN and CDR2 FVKESK come from the germline V gene. This CDR3 comprises 13 residues. V lost 3 bases and J lost 5, with 8 bases in between. This chain's CDR3 is CASSQRGNNEQFF. The DNA for the CDR3 is TGTGCCAGCAGCCAGAGAGGTAACAATGAGCAGTTCTTC.

With respect to this clonotype: The junction shows a germline mismatch at one end, possibly a read error. This chain connects TRBV7-8 to TRBJ1-1; a weak D match, TRBD1 (6 bases). CDR3 length equals 14 residues. The germline gives CDR1 SGHVS, CDR2 FQNEAQ. CDR3 DNA: TGTGCCAACAGCTTTGGACAGCTGGACACTGAAGCTTTCTTT. Translating it yields CANSFGQLDTEAFF.

This clonotype was counted many times. CDR3 loop: CASSLSGAHTEAFF. CDR3 in DNA: TGTGCCAGCAGCTTATCCGGGGCCCACACTGAAGCTTTCTTT. This chain joins TRBV7-9 and TRBJ1-1, with a possible D match to TRBD1 (5 bases). This CDR3 region has 14 residues. V shed 2 bases and J shed 3 bases, with 10 bases lying between them. Germline CDR1 and CDR2: SEHNR and FQNEAQ (reference sequence). Looking up the rest from reference TRBV7-9 and TRBJ1-1 gives the full variable domain: DTGVSQNPRHKITKRGQNVTFRCDPISEHNRLYWYRQTLGQGPEFLTYFQNEAQLEKSRLLSDRFSAERPKGSFSTLEIQRTEQGDSAMYLCASSLSGAHTEAFFGQGTRLTVV.

As for this clonotype: The germline gene is not matched at one end of the junction; a read error may be the cause. This rearrangement joins TRBV6-5 to TRBJ1-1, with D maybe TRBD1 (5 bases). This CDR3 region has 13 residues. CDR1 is MNHEY, CDR2 SVGAGI, per germline. CDR3 sequence: CASSKRGSTEAFF. The CDR3 nucleotides read TGTGCCAGCAGTAAACGGGGGTCGACTGAAGCCTTCTTT.

The rearrangement uses TRBV20-1 and TRBJ2-1; 8 nucleotides agree with TRBD2. V lost 3 bases, J lost 5 bases, and 15 bases stayed unmatched. CDR1 and CDR2 (germline): DFQATT, SNEGSKA (reference sequence). The CDR3 has 17 amino acids. DNA for the CDR3: TGCAGTGCTAGTGCACGCAGGGTGGGACTAGGGGACAATGAGCAGTTCTTC. Translation gives CSASARRVGLGDNEQFF.

A note on this clonotype: Mismatch with germline at one junction end may stem from a read error. V usage is TRBV4-2 and J usage is TRBJ2-5, with D unclear. CDR3 length: 14 amino acids. Germline V lookup: CDR1 LGHNA, CDR2 YNFKEQ. Here the CDR3 reads CAGSQEDMGKTQYF. CDR3 sequence (DNA): TGTGCCGGCAGCCAAGAAGACATGGGAAAGACCCAGTACTTC.

As to this clonotype: Lacking the conserved final phenylalanine or tryptophan, this CDR3 likely reflects a read error. The CDR3 DNA reads as TGTGCCAGCAGTGAGGGCACTGGGGCCAACGTCCTGACTTAC. It specifies CASSEGTGANVLTY. The rearrangement joins TRBV6-1 to TRBJ2-6; no reliable D call. Germline V gene sequence: CDR1 MNHNS, CDR2 SASEGT. The CDR3 totals 14 residues. Trimming left V 3 bases short and J 2 bases short, with 5 bases between.